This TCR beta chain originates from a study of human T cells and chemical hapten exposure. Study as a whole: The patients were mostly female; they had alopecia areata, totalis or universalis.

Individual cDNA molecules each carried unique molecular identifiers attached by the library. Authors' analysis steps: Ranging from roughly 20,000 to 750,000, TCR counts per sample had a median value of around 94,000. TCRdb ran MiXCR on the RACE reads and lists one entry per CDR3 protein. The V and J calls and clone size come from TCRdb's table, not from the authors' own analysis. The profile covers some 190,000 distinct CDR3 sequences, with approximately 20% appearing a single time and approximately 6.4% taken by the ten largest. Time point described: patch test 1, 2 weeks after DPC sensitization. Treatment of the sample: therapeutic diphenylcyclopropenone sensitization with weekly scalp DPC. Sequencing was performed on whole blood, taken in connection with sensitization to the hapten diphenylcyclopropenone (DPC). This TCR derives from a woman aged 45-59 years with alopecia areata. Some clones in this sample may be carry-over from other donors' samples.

The CDR3 DNA reads TGCGCCAGCAGCTTAGCACAGGGTCCTCCCTACGAGCAGTACTTC. It yields the protein CASSLAQGPPYEQYF. The rearrangement joins TRBV5-1 to TRBJ2-7; TRBD1 might be the D (6 bases). Deletions cut 2 bases from V and 2 bases from J, with 14 bases between. In germline, CDR1 is SGHRS, CDR2 YFSETQ. The CDR3 length is 15 residues.